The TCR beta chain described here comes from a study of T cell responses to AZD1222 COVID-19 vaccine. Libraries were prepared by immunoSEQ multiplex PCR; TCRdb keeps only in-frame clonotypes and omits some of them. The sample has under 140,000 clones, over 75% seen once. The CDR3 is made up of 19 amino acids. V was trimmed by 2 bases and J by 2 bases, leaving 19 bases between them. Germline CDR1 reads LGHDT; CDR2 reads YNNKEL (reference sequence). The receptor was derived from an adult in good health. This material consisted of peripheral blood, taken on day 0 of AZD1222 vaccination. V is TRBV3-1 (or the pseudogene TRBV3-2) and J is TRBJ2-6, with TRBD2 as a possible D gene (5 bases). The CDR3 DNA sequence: TGTGCCAGCAGCCAAAATCCCATGCGGGTGGATGCTGGGGCCAACGTCCTGACTTTC. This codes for CASSQNPMRVDAGANVLTF.